These 13 T cell receptor beta chains were sequenced from one sample in a study of blood T cell repertoires in COVID-19. Clones were read by immunoSEQ multiplex PCR, and TCRdb kept only the in-frame ones, dropping some. There are fewer than 250,000 clones in the sample; roughly 85% occur only once, and approximately 2.5% lies in the top ten. Material: peripheral blood. These receptor sequences come from an older woman with active or convalescent COVID-19.

Only a few counts were recorded for this clone. The genes are TRBV19 and TRBJ2-2; 7 positions match TRBD2. The germline V gene encodes CDR1 LNHDA and CDR2 SQIVND (reference sequence). The ends lost 2 bases at V and 0 bases at J; junction bases unmatched: 18. The CDR3 length is 21 residues. The CDR3 is CASSIRLAADRAHSNTGELFF. CDR3 in DNA: TGTGCCAGTAGTATAAGACTAGCAGCGGATCGGGCCCATTCGAACACCGGGGAGCTGTTTTTT.

The V and J genes are TRBV28 and TRBJ2-2, with TRBD2 matching 9 bases. This CDR3 contains 14 residues. Trimming cost V 9 bases and J 5 bases; bases outside gene matches: 7. Germline assignment: CDR1 MDHEN and CDR2 SYDVKM. This CDR3 reads CASSGTSLTGELFF. CDR3 nucleotides: TGTGCCAGTTCCGGGACTAGCTTAACCGGGGAGCTGTTTTTT.

The V gene is TRBV18, the J gene TRBJ1-3, with unresolved D. The CDR3 has 17 amino acids. Germline V CDR1 and CDR2: KGHSH, LQKENI. The ends were cut back, 2 bases at V and 0 bases at J, with 14 bases in the middle. The CDR3, as DNA: TGTGCCAGCTCACCAAGTGGTGCGCACCTCTCTGGAAACACCATATATTTT. Its protein product is CASSPSGAHLSGNTIYF.

The J gene is TRBJ1-6, the V gene TRBV5-4, with TRBD1 identical over 10 bases. The CDR3 is made up of 16 amino acids. The ends lost 3 bases at V and 6 bases at J; junction bases unmatched: 6. The V gene's germline CDR1 is SGHNT and CDR2 YYREEE (reference sequence). The CDR3 nucleotides read TGTGCCAGCAGCTCGCCCGGGACAGGGGCTAATTCACCCCTCCACTTT. Its protein product is CASSSPGTGANSPLHF.

The V gene is TRBV30, the J gene TRBJ1-6; 7 bases match TRBD1. V was clipped by 1 base and J by 9 bases; unmatched bases: 6. Germline V gene lookup returns CDR1 GTSNPN and CDR2 SVGIG (reference sequence). CDR3 length: 14 amino acids. CDR3 residues: CAWSEGQSSSPLHF. In DNA form, the CDR3 reads TGTGCCTGGAGTGAGGGACAGTCTTCTTCACCCCTCCACTTT.

The chain couples TRBV18 to TRBJ1-1, with 8 bases aligning to TRBD1. Germline-derived CDR1 and CDR2 are KGHSH and LQKENI. The CDR3 has 15 residues. V shed 0 bases, J shed 6 bases, and the junction held 6 bases outside the gene matches. CDR3 DNA: TGTGCCAGCTCACCACCGGGACAGGTTGGATCTGAAGCTTTCTTT. Translation: CASSPPGQVGSEAFF.

This clone was seen only once. The chain is built from TRBV15 and TRBJ2-7; 9 bases line up with TRBD1. The CDR3 spans 19 residues. Germline CDR1 LNHNV, CDR2 YYDKDF (reference sequence). After removal of 1 base from V and 0 bases from J, the junction contained 13 bases not matched to a gene. The CDR3 region has the DNA TGTGCCACCAGCAGAGGGGACAGGGACCGCATAAAAAGCTCCTACGAGCAGTACTTC. Translating it yields CATSRGDRDRIKSSYEQYF. The full variable domain, rest sourced from reference TRBV15 and TRBJ2-7, is DAMVIQNPRYQVTQFGKPVTLSCSQTLNHNVMYWYQQKSSQAPKLLFHYYDKDFNNEADTPDNFQSRRPNTSFCFLDIRSPGLGDTAMYLCATSRGDRDRIKSSYEQYFGPGTRLTVT.

The chain joins TRBV29-1 to TRBJ1-2; D gene unclear. V dropped 7 bases and J dropped 6 bases, with 18 bases sitting between them. In germline, CDR1 is SQVTM, CDR2 ANQGSEA. The CDR3 is made up of 13 amino acids. Written as DNA, the CDR3 is TGCAGCGCCCAAAAACCTAACGGGAATGGCTACACCTTC. Protein sequence: CSAQKPNGNGYTF.

The V and J genes are TRBV12-3 or TRBV12-4 and TRBJ2-7, with 7 bases that match TRBD1. Trimming took 7 bases from V and 2 from J; bases not matched to a gene: 5. This CDR3 is built from 13 residues. CDR3 nucleotides: TGTGCCAGCAAAAAGACAGGGACCTACGAGCAGTACTTC. As protein: CASKKTGTYEQYF.

The V and J genes are TRBV19 and TRBJ1-2, with D perhaps TRBD1 (5 bases). Germline lookup yields CDR1 LNHDA and CDR2 SQIVND (reference sequence). Trimming pared 4 bases from V and 3 bases from J, leaving 12 bases between. The CDR3 totals 14 residues. The CDR3 coding sequence is TGTGCCAGTAGTAATGGTGACAGTTACTATGGCTACACCTTC. This codes for CASSNGDSYYGYTF. The variable domain in full, with the rest retrieved from reference TRBV19 and TRBJ1-2, is DGGITQSPKYLFRKEGQNVTLSCEQNLNHDAMYWYRQDPGQGLRLIYYSQIVNDFQKGDIAEGYSVSREKKESFPLTVTSAQKNPTAFYLCASSNGDSYYGYTFGSGTRLTVV.

The V gene is TRBV13, the J gene TRBJ2-7; TRBD2 is a possible D gene (6 bases). Trimming left V 0 bases short and J 0 bases short, with 6 bases between. The CDR3 covers 14 residues. The V gene's germline CDR1 is PRHDT and CDR2 FYEKMQ (reference sequence). CDR3 sequence: CASSLGGSSYEQYF. The CDR3 region has the DNA TGTGCCAGCAGCTTAGGCGGGAGCTCCTACGAGCAGTACTTC.

This sequence joins TRBV29-1 and TRBJ2-2, with a tentative D call TRBD2 (5 bases). The CDR3 is 15 amino acids. The germline V gene encodes CDR1 SQVTM and CDR2 ANQGSEA. V lost 5 bases, J lost 5 bases, and 18 bases lay in between. CDR3 in amino acids: CSVSGRFGITGELFF. CDR3 nucleotide sequence: TGCAGCGTTTCCGGACGTTTCGGGATAACCGGGGAGCTGTTTTTT.

This chain joins TRBV7-3 and TRBJ1-6; D may be TRBD1 (6 bases). CDR1 is SGHTA, CDR2 FQGTGA, per germline. V gave up 3 bases and J gave up 10 bases, with 13 bases separating them. The CDR3 contains 14 residues. Here the CDR3 DNA reads TGTGCCAGCAGCTTCACAGGGCCGGGGTCACCCCTCCACTTT. This codes for CASSFTGPGSPLHF.